This is a list of T cell receptor beta chains from one sample in a study of T cells in Graves' hyperthyroidism and ophthalmopathy. MiXCR, run by TCRdb on the multiplex PCR reads, gives a single entry per CDR3 protein. This sample has about 250,000 distinct CDR3 sequences, with 24% found just once. The material sequenced was blood. The receptors here all came from a middle-aged woman with Graves' ophthalmopathy. Both conserved end residues are part of each CDR3. The order of the fields is V gene, clone size, J gene, D gene, CDR3 protein, CDR3 DNA. D genes are given only for firm matches. A clone size is listed for some rows: how often the clone was seen (once, few, many), or a class if it is expanded.

TRBV7-2	many	TRBJ2-5	TRBD2	CASSLGLAEETQYF	TGTGCCAGCAGCTTGGGACTAGCGGAAGAGACCCAGTACTTC
TRBV24-1	many	TRBJ1-1	NA	CATSAGPYTEAFF	TGTGCCACCAGTGCCGGGCCCTACACTGAAGCTTTCTTT
TRBV2	many	TRBJ1-2	NA	CASTRHSHGYTF	TGTGCCAGCACTCGGCACAGCCATGGCTACACCTTC
TRBV28	many	TRBJ2-6	NA	CASRFRGAGVPGANVLTF	TGTGCCAGCAGATTCCGGGGGGCGGGAGTACCTGGGGCCAACGTCCTGACTTTC
TRBV11-2	NA	TRBJ2-5	NA	CASSSRPAEQETQYF	TGTGCCAGCAGCTCCAGGCCGGCAGAGCAAGAGACCCAGTACTTC
TRBV28	NA	TRBJ1-5	NA	CASSGGDDQPQHF	TGTGCCAGCAGCGGAGGGGACGATCAGCCCCAGCATTTT
TRBV7-2	NA	TRBJ1-5	NA	CASSLGRFQPQHF	TGTGCCAGCAGCTTAGGCAGGTTTCAGCCCCAGCATTTT
TRBV7-9	NA	TRBJ2-5	NA	CASSYRRDRETQYF	TGTGCCAGCAGCTACCGCCGGGACCGAGAGACCCAGTACTTC
TRBV29-1	many	TRBJ1-1	TRBD1	CSAGQGGNTEAFF	TGCAGCGCTGGACAGGGCGGGAACACTGAAGCTTTCTTT
TRBV27	many	TRBJ2-7	NA	CASSYRERYEQHF	TGTGCCAGCAGTTACCGGGAACGTTACGAGCAGCACTTC
TRBV20-1	many	TRBJ2-7	TRBD2	CSAILAGSYEQYF	TGCAGTGCTATACTAGCGGGATCCTACGAGCAGTACTTC
TRBV15	few	TRBJ2-3	NA	CATSREVRLAFTDTQYF	TGTGCCACCAGCAGAGAGGTTCGACTGGCTTTTACAGATACGCAGTATTTT
TRBV7-8	many	TRBJ1-1	NA	CASSLRTLNTEAFF	TGTGCCAGCAGCTTGAGGACACTTAACACTGAAGCTTTCTTT
TRBV20-1	many	TRBJ2-7	TRBD2	CSATTLAGISYEQYF	TGCAGTGCTACAACTCTAGCGGGAATCTCCTACGAGCAGTACTTC
TRBV25-1	many	TRBJ2-5	TRBD1	CASSVTGGAETQYF	TGTGCCAGCAGTGTGACAGGGGGCGCAGAGACCCAGTACTTC
TRBV9	many	TRBJ2-7	TRBD2	CASSTSGTSQNEQYF	TGTGCCAGCAGCACTTCCGGGACTAGCCAGAACGAGCAGTACTTC
TRBV11-2	many	TRBJ2-5	NA	CASSWGQETQYF	TGTGCCAGCAGCTGGGGGCAAGAGACCCAGTACTTC
TRBV6-1	NA	TRBJ1-3	NA	CASTLSDVPSGNTIYF	TGTGCCAGCACCCTAAGCGACGTGCCTTCTGGAAACACCATATATTTT
TRBV11-2	NA	TRBJ2-5	NA	CASSLEWGREETQYF	TGTGCCAGCAGCTTAGAATGGGGACGGGAGGAGACCCAGTACTTC
TRBV28	many	TRBJ2-7	TRBD1	CASSYRGLEQYF	TGTGCCAGCAGTTACAGGGGCCTCGAGCAGTACTTC
TRBV19	many	TRBJ2-5	NA	CASSPAPGTSSETQYF	TGTGCCAGTAGCCCTGCCCCCGGGACTTCTTCGGAGACCCAGTACTTC
TRBV30	NA	TRBJ1-1	NA	CAWSGQERQTKNTEAFF	TGTGCCTGGAGTGGCCAAGAGCGACAGACCAAGAACACTGAAGCTTTCTTT
TRBV12-3/TRBV12-4	many	TRBJ2-2	NA	CASSLRSTNTGELFF	TGTGCCAGCAGTTTAAGGTCTACGAACACCGGGGAGCTGTTTTTT
TRBV6-1	NA	TRBJ1-1	NA	CASQVGRVTEAFF	TGTGCCAGCCAAGTCGGCAGGGTAACTGAAGCTTTCTTT
TRBV6-1	many	TRBJ2-7	NA	CASSGGEAYEQYF	TGTGCCAGCAGTGGCGGGGAGGCCTACGAGCAGTACTTC
TRBV6-1	many	TRBJ1-5	NA	CASSEVEFNQPQHF	TGTGCCAGCAGTGAAGTGGAATTCAATCAGCCCCAGCATTTT
TRBV4-2	NA	TRBJ2-5	NA	CASSQQRELDNQETQYF	TGTGCCAGCAGCCAACAAAGAGAGCTAGACAACCAAGAGACCCAGTACTTC
TRBV10-3	NA	TRBJ2-7	TRBD1	CAIKGQGDEQYF	TGTGCCATCAAGGGACAGGGCGACGAGCAGTACTTC
TRBV19	many	TRBJ2-7	NA	CASSISAGPQYEQYF	TGTGCCAGTAGTATTAGCGCAGGGCCACAATACGAGCAGTACTTC
TRBV9	many	TRBJ1-1	TRBD1	CASSTTTGGNTEAFF	TGTGCCAGCAGCACAACTACAGGGGGGAACACTGAAGCTTTCTTT
TRBV28	many	TRBJ2-7	TRBD2	CASSPTLAASYEQYF	TGTGCCAGCAGCCCGACTCTAGCGGCAAGCTACGAGCAGTACTTC
TRBV6-2/TRBV6-3	NA	TRBJ1-2	NA	CASRHSGDIGLSGYTF	TGTGCCAGCAGACATTCGGGAGACATTGGTCTTAGTGGCTACACCTTC